The 20 T cell receptor beta chains presented below share a single source sample, sequenced in a study of shared clonotypes between healthy human individuals. Libraries were prepared by immunoSEQ multiplex PCR; TCRdb keeps only in-frame clonotypes and omits some of them. The data hold about 1.1 million clones, with roughly 80% observed a single time. Sequencing used memory CD4+ T cells from PBMCs. Subset of the sample: CD45RA-negative fraction. The receptors were gathered from a man between 18 and 29 years old in good health. Some clones in this sample may be carry-over from other donors' samples.

This clone was seen only a few times. The V and J genes are TRBV5-6 and TRBJ1-2; D is ambiguous. Deletions cut 4 bases from V and 8 bases from J, with 12 bases between. Germline V gives CDR1 SGHDT, CDR2 YYEEEE. This CDR3 is 12 amino acids long. The CDR3 DNA follows: TGTGCCAGCAGCCAATGGGAGGCAGGCTACACCTTC. Its translation is CASSQWEAGYTF. The full variable domain, its missing parts supplied by reference TRBV5-6 and TRBJ1-2, is DAGVTQSPTHLIKTRGQQVTLRCSPKSGHDTVSWYQQALGQGPQFIFQYYEEEERQRGNFPDRFSGHQFPNYSSELNVNALLLGDSALYLCASSQWEAGYTFGSGTRLTVV.

With respect to this clone: It is likely a read error: a sequence one base away is far more abundant. In the same sample, other DNA sequences code for this CDR3. V usage is TRBV7-8 and J usage is TRBJ2-5; D is unresolved. Germline V lookup: CDR1 SGHVS, CDR2 FQNEAQ. Trimming cost V 1 base and J 2 bases, with 5 bases left between them. The CDR3 loop spans 13 amino acids. This CDR3 is CASSLDRQETQYF. The CDR3 DNA follows: TGTGCCAGCAGCTTAGATAGACAAGAGACCCAGTACTTC.

This sequence joins TRBV5-1 and TRBJ2-3, with a possible D match to TRBD2 (6 bases). The CDR3 extends over 14 amino acids. Germline assignment: CDR1 SGHRS and CDR2 YFSETQ. Trimming removed 7 bases at V and 3 bases at J, with 15 bases between. The CDR3 DNA is TGCGCCAGCGGGGCTAGCGCAAGTACAGATACGCAGTATTTT. This translates into CASGASASTDTQYF.

As for this clone: This may stem from a read error, because a much larger clone lies one nucleotide away. Other DNA sequences in the same sample also yield this CDR3. The rearrangement links TRBV25-1 to TRBJ2-3, with TRBD2 matching 13 bases. This CDR3 region has 18 residues. Germline V lookup: CDR1 MGHDK, CDR2 SYGVNS. The CDR3 sequence is CASSVLAGGIFGTDTQYF. CDR3 nucleotides: TGTGCCAGCAGTGTACTAGCGGGAGGGATCTTCGGCACGGATACGCAGTATTTT.

The V and J genes are TRBV19 and TRBJ1-5; tentatively, D is TRBD1 (6 bases). The V end lost 3 bases, the J end lost 0 bases, and 12 bases lay between the germline ends. CDR3 length equals 16 residues. The germline V gene has CDR1 LNHDA and CDR2 SQIVND (reference sequence). The CDR3 loop reads CASSIGGQNSNQPQHF. The DNA for the CDR3 is TGTGCCAGTAGTATTGGCGGACAGAATAGCAATCAGCCCCAGCATTTT.

The chain joins TRBV11-3 to TRBJ2-7; D is perhaps TRBD2 (5 bases). Deletions cut 8 bases from V and 2 bases from J, with 16 bases between. The germline CDR1 and CDR2 sequences are SGHNT and YENEEA. The CDR3 runs to 14 residues. In nucleotides, the CDR3 is TGTGCCAGCGGCCCCCCCCGGGGAGCCTACGAGCAGTACTTC. The encoded protein is CASGPPRGAYEQYF.

The chain couples TRBV5-1 to TRBJ2-3; TRBD2 matches at 14 bases. Per the germline V gene, CDR1 is SGHRS and CDR2 is YFSETQ. The CDR3 is 17 amino acids. V lost 5 bases to trimming and J lost 5 bases; unmatched junction nucleotides: 10. CDR3 coding DNA: TGCGCCAGCAGACCTGGGACTAGCGGGAGTATAGTAGATACGCAGTATTTT. It yields the protein CASRPGTSGSIVDTQYF. The variable domain in full, with the rest retrieved from reference TRBV5-1 and TRBJ2-3, is KAGVTQTPRYLIKTRGQQVTLSCSPISGHRSVSWYQQTPGQGLQFLFEYFSETQRNKGNFPGRFSGRQFSNSRSEMNVSTLELGDSALYLCASRPGTSGSIVDTQYFGPGTRLTVL.

This clone has at least ten counts. The V gene is TRBV7-8, the J gene TRBJ2-1, with 9 nucleotides matching TRBD2. This CDR3 is built from 18 residues. Germline lookup yields CDR1 SGHVS and CDR2 FQNEAQ. J gave up 5 bases and V 0 bases, and 11 bases lay outside the gene matches. The CDR3 loop is CASSLARRLAGLNNEQFF. CDR3 coding DNA: TGTGCCAGCAGCTTAGCGAGGAGGCTAGCGGGACTAAACAATGAGCAGTTCTTC.

This rearrangement joins TRBV30 to TRBJ2-7; 7 positions match TRBD1. The germline gives CDR1 GTSNPN, CDR2 SVGIG (reference sequence). The V gene end was trimmed by 3 bases and the J gene end by 3 bases; junction bases not matched to a gene: 14. CDR3 length equals 16 residues. Here the CDR3 reads CAWRAGGPHAIYEQYF. CDR3 DNA sequence: TGTGCCTGGAGGGCAGGGGGACCCCACGCAATCTACGAGCAGTACTTC. Drawing the rest from reference TRBV30 and TRBJ2-7, the complete variable domain is SQTIHQWPATLVQPVGSPLSLECTVEGTSNPNLYWYRQAAGRGLQLLFYSVGIGQISSEVPQNLSASRPQDRQFILSSKKLLLSDSGFYLCAWRAGGPHAIYEQYFGPGTRLTVT.

The rearrangement joins TRBV11-2 to TRBJ2-2; the match to TRBD2 covers 8 bases. Looked up from germline, CDR1 is SGHAT and CDR2 is FQNNGV. This CDR3 comprises 16 residues. After removal of 4 bases from V and 0 bases from J, the junction contained 4 bases not matched to a gene. The CDR3 region is CASSSTGLANTGELFF. The CDR3 DNA sequence: TGTGCCAGCAGCTCCACGGGACTAGCGAACACCGGGGAGCTGTTTTTT.

Only one count was recorded for this clone. The chain links TRBV10-3 to TRBJ2-2, with 9 bases fitting TRBD1. This CDR3 is 16 amino acids long. The germline CDR1 and CDR2 sequences are ENHRY and SYGVKD. Germline trimming cut 4 bases from V and 2 bases from J; bases unmatched to any gene: 5. The CDR3 here is CAISVGTGGNTGELFF. The CDR3 nucleotides read TGTGCCATCAGTGTGGGAACAGGGGGCAACACCGGGGAGCTGTTTTTT.

This CDR3 reads CASSLGQAGNTIYF. For the CDR3, the DNA is TGTGCCAGCAGCCTCGGACAGGCTGGAAACACCATATATTTT. The rearrangement uses TRBV7-2 and TRBJ1-3, with 7 bases that match TRBD1. The CDR3 contains 14 residues. The germline V gene has CDR1 SGHTA and CDR2 FQGNSA. V was pared by 5 bases and J by 2 bases, with 3 bases of the junction left unmatched.

The CDR3 DNA follows: TGTGCCAGCAGTTACTCGGAGGGACCTACTTATGGCTACACCTTC. Protein: CASSYSEGPTYGYTF. The V and J genes are TRBV6-5 and TRBJ1-2, with D possibly matching TRBD1 (5 bases). V lost 0 bases and J 5 bases, leaving 13 bases between the germline ends. CDR3 size: 15 residues. Germline CDR1 MNHEY, CDR2 SVGAGI.

This clone is a singleton in its sample. The chain employs TRBV28 and TRBJ2-2; 7 positions agree with TRBD2. CDR3 length: 14 residues. Germline V gene sequence: CDR1 MDHEN, CDR2 SYDVKM. The V and J ends lost 6 bases and 1 base, in that order; junction bases with no gene match: 2. The CDR3 DNA sequence: TGTGCCAGCAGGCCTAGCGGGAACACCGGGGAGCTGTTTTTT. Translation gives CASRPSGNTGELFF.

The chain employs TRBV11-2 and TRBJ2-7; perhaps TRBD2 as D (6 bases). There are 14 residues in the CDR3. The germline V and J ends were trimmed by 5 bases and 9 bases, with 20 bases remaining between them. Germline-derived CDR1 and CDR2 are SGHAT and FQNNGV. DNA for the CDR3: TGTGCCAGCAGCCCCCCGCGCACGATGGGGGGGCAGTACTTC. Amino acids: CASSPPRTMGGQYF.

This clone showed up just a few times. The chain recombines TRBV5-1 with TRBJ2-3; D unresolved. The CDR3 has 14 residues. Germline V gene lookup returns CDR1 SGHRS and CDR2 YFSETQ. V was pared by 0 bases and J by 6 bases, with 11 bases between. As DNA, the CDR3 is TGCGCCAGCAGCTTGGGGACCCCTCGGGATACGCAGTATTTT. Translating gives CASSLGTPRDTQYF.

This sequence joins TRBV6-5 and TRBJ1-4; D gene ambiguous. CDR1 and CDR2 (germline): MNHEY, SVGAGI. Trimming removed 6 bases at V and 7 bases at J, with 12 bases between. The CDR3 covers 13 residues. In DNA form, the CDR3 reads TGTGCCAGCAGCGACCCCGGGAGTGAAAAACTGTTTTTT. Residues: CASSDPGSEKLFF.

The gene calls are TRBV11-2 and TRBJ1-1, with D possibly matching TRBD1 (5 bases). V was clipped by 5 bases and J by 4 bases, with 11 bases between them. Germline V gene data show CDR1 as SGHAT and CDR2 as FQNNGV. CDR3 length: 13 residues. The DNA for the CDR3 is TGTGCCAGCAGCATATCTAGGGGCACTGAAGCTTTCTTT. This sequence encodes CASSISRGTEAFF.

This clone was seen a handful of times. CDR3 sequence reads: CASSSRTAWYQETQYF. Written as DNA, the CDR3 is TGTGCCAGCAGTTCACGGACGGCCTGGTACCAAGAGACCCAGTACTTC. The chain is built from TRBV28 and TRBJ2-5; D is undetermined. Per the germline V gene, CDR1 is MDHEN and CDR2 is SYDVKM. The length of the CDR3 is 16 residues. Deletions cut 4 bases from V and 0 bases from J, with 15 bases between.

V usage is TRBV19 and J usage is TRBJ2-2; D may be TRBD1 or TRBD2 (5 bases each). V was clipped by 4 bases and J by 1 base, with 19 bases between them. The CDR3 contains 18 residues. Germline V lookup: CDR1 LNHDA, CDR2 SQIVND (reference sequence). As DNA, the CDR3 is TGTGCCAGTAGTACTCCCGCCTGGGGACGGGTGAACACCGGGGAGCTGTTTTTT. This translates into CASSTPAWGRVNTGELFF.